This record looks at one T cell receptor (beta chain) sequence and its context. This clonotype was counted a few times. This clone's antigen is unknown. No base quality values were provided; no much bigger clone lies one nucleotide off. The junction shows trimming of 5 bases on V and 6 bases on J, plus 14 bases between the germline ends. The CDR3 spans 15 residues, from the cysteine through the phenylalanine. Only CDR3 DNA remains: 45 bases, in frame from the first base. CDR1 and CDR2, looked up from the germline V gene, are SGHVS and FQNEAQ. This sample was taken from a study of glioma-infiltrating T cells (dated by TCRdb to about 2016). For the wider study: The study sequenced TCR alpha- and beta-chain repertoires from glioma tissue, from non-neoplastic brain tissue and from matched peripheral blood mononuclear cells. To measure divergence between tissue and blood T-cell populations, each tissue-infiltrating repertoire was compared with the peripheral blood repertoire of the same patient. Three low-grade glioma patients, roughly eight primary glioblastoma patients, and three non-glioma patients who contributed non-neoplastic brain tissue made up the paired cohort. The paper's findings and limits, for the study overall: Only a very small number of CDR3 sequences turned up in both tissue and blood, a result put down to high CDR3 diversity combined with limited sampling. Small numbers underpinned the group comparisons: roughly 8 glioblastoma patients, three low-grade glioma patients and three non-neoplastic patients. VJ-independent divergence between tissue and blood was found to be below expectation in non-neoplastic patients but above expectation in all gliomas, particularly low-grade gliomas.

TCR alpha and beta CDR3 regions were amplified with the iRepertoire nested amplicon-rescue multiplex PCR (arm-PCR) platform from RNA. For one-step reverse transcription and amplification, about 95-450 ng of tissue mRNA or PBMC total RNA was used as input. Following bead purification, Illumina adapters were added through a secondary multiplex PCR, and the libraries were then gel-purified between 200 and 400 bp. Internal 6-nucleotide barcodes were carried by the libraries and were used for demultiplexing. The libraries were sequenced on an Illumina MiSeq using 2x220 or 2x250 nucleotide paired-end reads. The study's own analysis went as follows. Paired reads were merged using FLASH 1.2.11 and aligned with BWA-MEM to the GRCh37 human genome, and TRA and TRB reads were then extracted. V and J assignment used an IMGT-derived reference of cassette sequences and CDR3 motifs that included pseudogenes. Three-frame translation of reads was performed, and productive CDR3s were defined as those with a C...FGXG motif and no stop codons. Clonotypes were defined as unique combinations of V-J cassette pair and CDR3 amino acid sequence. Hamming distance filtering was applied to reads, with thresholds set by the sequence error rate of each sample in mapped regions. The public reads were reprocessed in TCRdb via fastp at Q25 and MiXCR, keeping in-frame beta chains. Merged by CDR3 protein, the rows form single entries marked with the most common genes and DNA. The V and J calls come from TCRdb's annotation, not from the publication. The sample includes about 190,000 distinct CDR3 sequences, with approximately 30% observed a single time. 20% to 25% of the sample is in the top ten clones.

The chain uses TRBV7-8 and TRBJ1-6; TRBD1 is perhaps the D gene, given 6 matching bases. Specimen: glioma tissue, nonneoplastic brain tissue, or PBMCs (not recorded which). This receptor was identified in a human donor with low-grade glioma or glioblastoma, undergoing nonglioma brain surgery, or in good health (not recorded which). The sequenced DNA: TGTGCCAGCAGCCCACGGGACATAATTAATTCACCCCTCCACTTT. Its amino acids are CASSPRDIINSPLHF.